The next 21 T cell receptor beta chains were all read from a single sample in a study of shared clonotypes between healthy human individuals. Assay: immunoSEQ multiplex PCR; the TCRdb copy retains only in-frame clones and omits some. The sample includes approximately 530,000 clones, almost 97% of them seen just once. The sample was naive CD4+ T cells sorted from blood. Subset specified: CD45RA+ positively selected. The source is a woman in her 30s in good health.

The chain links TRBV5-1 to TRBJ2-3; unclear D gene. This CDR3 has 12 amino acids. Germline-derived CDR1 and CDR2 are SGHRS and YFSETQ. V was shortened by 5 bases and J by 6 bases, with 10 bases between the two germline ends. The CDR3 nucleotides read TGCGCCAGCAGGTCGAACGCGGATACGCAGTATTTT. This codes for CASRSNADTQYF.

The gene calls are TRBV12-2 and TRBJ2-7; TRBD2 is the table's D call, not checked against the DNA. TRBV12-2 is annotated as a pseudogene. CDR3 length equals 18 residues. Written as DNA, the CDR3 is TGTGCAAGTCGCTTATTGAAGGAAGGGACTAGCGGGAGGTACGAGCAGTACTTC. The encoded protein is CASRLLKEGTSGRYEQYF.

The chain combines TRBV30 with TRBJ2-2, with TRBD2 identical over 8 bases. V lost 5 bases to trimming and J lost 5 bases; unmatched junction nucleotides: 4. This CDR3 contains 13 residues. Germline V CDR1 and CDR2: GTSNPN, SVGIG (reference sequence). CDR3 DNA sequence: TGTGCCTGGTCACAGCGGGGGACCGGGGAGCTGTTTTTT. Protein sequence: CAWSQRGTGELFF.

J is TRBJ1-1 and V is TRBV6-1; 10 nucleotides match TRBD1. The CDR3 has 15 amino acids. The V segment lost 6 bases and the J segment 2 bases; nucleotides outside the gene matches: 6. Per the germline V gene, CDR1 is MNHNS and CDR2 is SASEGT. The CDR3 loop is CASSFDRGLNTEAFF. DNA of the CDR3: TGTGCCAGCAGCTTCGACAGGGGGCTTAACACTGAAGCTTTCTTT.

The genes are TRBV5-1 and TRBJ2-1, with 12 bases matching TRBD2. Germline V gene lookup returns CDR1 SGHRS and CDR2 YFSETQ. The CDR3 spans 16 residues. V gave up 4 bases and J gave up 4 bases; unmatched junction bases: 6. The CDR3 DNA follows: TGCGCCAGCAGCGAGGCGACTAGCGGGAGTTACAATGAGCAGTTCTTC. It specifies CASSEATSGSYNEQFF.

The J gene is TRBJ2-5, the V gene TRBV4-1; TRBD2 agrees at 9 bases. The CDR3 consists of 15 residues. The junction had 4 bases not matched to a gene; V was cut back by 0 bases and J by 5 bases. Germline V CDR1 and CDR2: MGHRA, YSYEKL. The CDR3 is CASSQDTAGGETQYF. The CDR3 nucleotides read TGCGCCAGCAGCCAAGATACCGCGGGAGGGGAGACCCAGTACTTC.

This sequence joins TRBV5-1 and TRBJ1-1; D is possibly TRBD1 (5 bases). With 3 bases removed from V and 2 bases from J, the gap between germline ends came to 17 bases. The V gene's germline CDR1 is SGHRS and CDR2 YFSETQ. This CDR3 has 16 residues. CDR3 region: CASSWGSEGKNTEAFF. CDR3 DNA: TGCGCCAGCAGCTGGGGGTCCGAGGGAAAAAACACTGAAGCTTTCTTT.

This rearrangement joins TRBV6-1 to TRBJ1-5; 7 bases align to TRBD1. CDR3 length equals 16 residues. Germline V gene sequence: CDR1 MNHNS, CDR2 SASEGT. V lost 3 bases and J lost 0; bases outside the gene matches: 5. The CDR3 DNA reads as TGTGCCAGCAGTGACGGGACAGTTTATAGCAATCAGCCCCAGCATTTT. Translated, it gives CASSDGTVYSNQPQHF.

The V call is TRBV6-4, the J call TRBJ2-2; D call uncertain. The germline gives CDR1 MRHNA, CDR2 SNTAGT. The V and J ends lost 0 bases and 3 bases respectively, with 14 bases between them. The CDR3 runs to 17 residues. The CDR3 spells CASSDSYSLDYTGELFF. The CDR3 DNA reads TGTGCCAGCAGTGACTCTTATAGCCTAGATTACACCGGGGAGCTGTTTTTT.

The chain employs TRBV7-2 and TRBJ2-3; D is unresolved. V lost 1 base and J 9 bases, leaving 14 bases between the germline ends. This CDR3 has 14 residues. Germline V gene sequence: CDR1 SGHTA, CDR2 FQGNSA. The CDR3 region has the DNA TGTGCCAGCAGCTTAGGGGCTGAAAGCGTGACGCAGTATTTT. Translated: CASSLGAESVTQYF.

This clone was recorded once. This chain connects TRBV5-1 to TRBJ2-5; D is perhaps TRBD2 (6 bases). Germline V gives CDR1 SGHRS, CDR2 YFSETQ. V lost 3 bases to trimming and J lost 2 bases, with 17 bases between them. The CDR3 has 16 amino acids. The CDR3 sequence: CASSSGWRGRQETQYF. The DNA for the CDR3 is TGCGCCAGCAGCTCGGGGTGGAGGGGTCGGCAAGAGACCCAGTACTTC.

This clone was seen once. This chain connects TRBV7-9 to TRBJ2-7; D is ambiguous. CDR3 length equals 13 residues. Per germline, CDR1 SEHNR and CDR2 FQNEAQ (reference sequence). V was pared by 5 bases and J by 5 bases, with 13 bases between. The CDR3 spells CASSPLTRNEQYF. The CDR3 DNA reads as TGTGCCAGCAGCCCGCTAACCAGAAACGAGCAGTACTTC. Looking up the rest from reference TRBV7-9 and TRBJ2-7 gives the full variable domain: DTGVSQNPRHKITKRGQNVTFRCDPISEHNRLYWYRQTLGQGPEFLTYFQNEAQLEKSRLLSDRFSAERPKGSFSTLEIQRTEQGDSAMYLCASSPLTRNEQYFGPGTRLTVT.

This clone showed up just a few times. The rearrangement links TRBV10-3 to TRBJ1-2, with 9 bases identical to TRBD1. The V and J ends lost 7 bases and 4 bases, in that order; junction bases with no gene match: 10. This CDR3 comprises 15 residues. The V gene's germline CDR1 is ENHRY and CDR2 SYGVKD. CDR3 sequence (DNA): TGTGCCATCATGGGGGACAGGGACCTTCTCTATGGCTACACCTTC. Its translation: CAIMGDRDLLYGYTF.

Details on this clone: The same CDR3 can be traced to other DNA sequences in this sample. This sequence joins TRBV9 and TRBJ1-4; possible D gene TRBD1, 6 bases. This CDR3 region has 16 residues. V was cut by 2 bases and J by 0 bases, with 11 bases left in between. The germline CDR1 and CDR2 sequences are SGDLS and YYNGEE. The CDR3 spells CASSVGTGSTNEKLFF. The CDR3 DNA reads TGTGCCAGCAGCGTGGGCACAGGGTCAACTAATGAAAAACTGTTTTTT.

This rearrangement joins TRBV14 to TRBJ2-7; D perhaps matches TRBD2 (5 bases). The V end was cut by 6 bases, the J end by 5 bases, with 17 bases between. The CDR3 consists of 14 residues. Germline V CDR1 and CDR2: SGHDN, FVKESK. CDR3 amino acids: CASRKGAGTHEQYF. CDR3 bases: TGTGCCAGCAGAAAGGGCGCGGGTACTCACGAGCAGTACTTC.

The V gene is TRBV10-3, the J gene TRBJ2-3; TRBD1 agrees at 7 bases. From germline, CDR1 is ENHRY and CDR2 SYGVKD. This CDR3 comprises 13 residues. Trimming took 6 bases from V and 2 from J; bases not matched to a gene: 2. CDR3 coding DNA: TGTGCCATCAGGACAGGGTACACAGATACGCAGTATTTT. Protein sequence: CAIRTGYTDTQYF.

J is TRBJ2-7 and V is TRBV28; 9 nucleotides align to TRBD1. Germline V lookup: CDR1 MDHEN, CDR2 SYDVKM. With 5 bases clipped from V and 3 bases from J, the junction kept 5 bases outside the gene matches. The CDR3 spans 14 residues. The CDR3 here is CASSNPGQGYEQYF. The CDR3 region has the DNA TGTGCCAGCAGTAACCCGGGACAGGGCTACGAGCAGTACTTC.

J is TRBJ2-5 and V is TRBV2, with D tentatively TRBD1 (6 bases). Trimming pared 5 bases from V and 5 bases from J, leaving 9 bases between. This CDR3 has 12 residues. The germline V gene has CDR1 SNHLY and CDR2 FYNNEI. The CDR3 bases are TGTGCCAGCAGTATGCAGGGGGAGACCCAGTACTTC. It is translated as CASSMQGETQYF.

The chain combines TRBV19 with TRBJ2-7; 11 nucleotides line up with TRBD2. J was trimmed by 0 bases and V by 7 bases; bases with no gene match: 14. CDR3 length equals 18 residues. Per the germline V gene, CDR1 is LNHDA and CDR2 is SQIVND (reference sequence). CDR3 sequence reads: CASTPAGTSGNPSYEQYF. The CDR3 DNA sequence: TGTGCCAGTACCCCCGCCGGGACTAGCGGAAATCCCTCCTACGAGCAGTACTTC.

The CDR3 coding sequence is TGTGCCAGCAGTTTGGGGTATCCGTACTTC. It codes for CASSLGYPYF. The rearrangement links TRBV2 to TRBJ2-4, with D uncertain. CDR3 size: 10 residues. V was trimmed by 5 bases and J by 15 bases, leaving 11 bases between them. From germline, CDR1 is SNHLY and CDR2 FYNNEI. The whole variable domain, filled in from reference TRBV2 and TRBJ2-4, reads EPEVTQTPSHQVTQMGQEVILRCVPISNHLYFYWYRQILGQKVEFLVSFYNNEISEKSEIFDDQFSVERPDGSNFTLKIRSTKLEDSAMYFCASSLGYPYFGAGTRLSVL.

The V and J genes are TRBV29-1 and TRBJ2-1; 7 bases are shared with TRBD2. The CDR3 has 16 residues. The germline V gene has CDR1 SQVTM and CDR2 ANQGSEA. V lost 8 bases, J lost 0 bases, and 13 bases stayed unmatched. CDR3 in amino acids: CSHQGLSSFSYNEQFF. The CDR3 DNA sequence: TGCAGCCACCAGGGACTAAGCAGTTTCTCCTACAATGAGCAGTTCTTC.